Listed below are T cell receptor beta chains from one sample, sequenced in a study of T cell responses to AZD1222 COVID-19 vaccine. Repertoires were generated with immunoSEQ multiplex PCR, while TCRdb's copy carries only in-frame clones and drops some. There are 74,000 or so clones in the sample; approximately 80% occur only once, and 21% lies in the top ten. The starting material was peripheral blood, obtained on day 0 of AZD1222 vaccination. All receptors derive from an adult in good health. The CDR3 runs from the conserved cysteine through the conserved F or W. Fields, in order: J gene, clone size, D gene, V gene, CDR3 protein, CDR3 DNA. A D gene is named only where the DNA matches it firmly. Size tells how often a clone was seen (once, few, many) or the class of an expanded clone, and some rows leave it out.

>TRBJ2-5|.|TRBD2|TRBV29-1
CSVVGLSYQETQYF
TGCAGCGTTGTGGGACTATCGTACCAAGAGACCCAGTACTTC
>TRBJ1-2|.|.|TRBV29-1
CSVEGDGYYGYTF
TGCAGCGTTGAGGGAGACGGCTACTATGGCTACACCTTC
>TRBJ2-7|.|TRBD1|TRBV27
CASSSTGALEQYF
TGTGCCAGCAGTTCTACAGGGGCGCTCGAGCAGTACTTC
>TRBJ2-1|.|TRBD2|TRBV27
CASSSRLAGALRGEQFF
TGTGCCAGCAGTTCTCGACTAGCGGGGGCCCTGAGAGGGGAGCAGTTCTTC
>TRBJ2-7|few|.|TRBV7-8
CASSSGTLYEQYF
TGTGCCAGCAGCTCAGGGACCCTCTACGAGCAGTACTTC
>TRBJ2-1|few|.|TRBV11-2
CASSPGYNEQFF
TGTGCCAGCAGCCCTGGGTACAATGAGCAGTTCTTC
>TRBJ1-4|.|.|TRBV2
CASGMSRVVYEKLFF
TGTGCCAGCGGAATGTCTAGGGTAGTGTATGAAAAACTGTTTTTT
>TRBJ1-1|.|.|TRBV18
CASSPPQRTAEAFF
TGTGCCAGCTCACCACCCCAGAGGACGGCTGAAGCTTTCTTT
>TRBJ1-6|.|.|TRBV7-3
CASSSPGEPLHF
TGTGCCAGCAGCTCCCCGGGGGAACCCCTCCACTTT
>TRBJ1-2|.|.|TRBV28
CASMGGPGLNYGYTF
TGTGCCAGCATGGGAGGGCCAGGACTGAACTATGGCTACACCTTC
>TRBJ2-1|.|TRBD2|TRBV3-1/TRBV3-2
CASSRRTSGNNEQFF
TGTGCCAGCAGCAGACGGACTAGCGGGAACAATGAGCAGTTCTTC
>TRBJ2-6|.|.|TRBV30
CAWIRTDHSGANVLTF
TGTGCCTGGATCCGGACAGACCATTCTGGGGCCAACGTCCTGACTTTC
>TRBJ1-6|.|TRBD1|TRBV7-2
CASSLGGQGYSPLHF
TGTGCCAGCAGCTTAGGGGGACAGGGGTATTCACCCCTCCACTTT
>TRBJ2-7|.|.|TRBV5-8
CASVLRTAFRTDEQYF
TGTGCCAGCGTACTGAGGACAGCGTTCCGTACCGACGAGCAGTACTTC
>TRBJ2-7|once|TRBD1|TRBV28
CASSSPRGPSYEQYF
TGTGCCAGCAGTTCCCCCAGGGGGCCATCCTACGAGCAGTACTTC
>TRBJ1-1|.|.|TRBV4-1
CASSQDMGPYEAFF
TGCGCCAGCAGCCAAGATATGGGGCCTTATGAAGCTTTCTTT
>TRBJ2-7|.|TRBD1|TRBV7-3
CASSPGTVSYEQYF
TGTGCCAGCAGCCCCGGGACAGTCTCCTACGAGCAGTACTTC
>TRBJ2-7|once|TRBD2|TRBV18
CASSLSGGSSYEQYF
TGTGCCAGCTCACTTAGCGGGGGAAGCTCCTACGAGCAGTACTTC
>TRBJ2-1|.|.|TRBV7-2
CASSLPSSSYNEQFF
TGTGCCAGCAGCCTCCCGTCCAGCTCCTACAATGAGCAGTTCTTC
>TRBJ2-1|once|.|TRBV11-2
CASSLDYQYNEQFF
TGTGCCAGCAGCTTAGATTACCAGTACAATGAGCAGTTCTTC
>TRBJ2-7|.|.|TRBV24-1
CATSDRRTGPYEQYF
TGTGCCACCAGTGATCGGAGGACGGGCCCCTACGAGCAGTACTTC
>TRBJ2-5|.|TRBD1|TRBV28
CASSSAGTAEETQYF
TGTGCCAGCAGTTCGGCCGGGACAGCGGAGGAGACCCAGTACTTC
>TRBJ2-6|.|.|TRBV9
CASSPTGANVLTF
TGTGCCAGCAGCCCCACTGGGGCCAACGTCCTGACTTTC
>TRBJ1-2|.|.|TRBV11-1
CASSPGRGMSYTF
TGTGCCAGCAGTCCCGGACGGGGAATGAGCTACACCTTC
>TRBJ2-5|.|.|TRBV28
CASSSLAGAETQYF
TGTGCCAGCAGTTCTCTGGCGGGGGCGGAGACCCAGTACTTC
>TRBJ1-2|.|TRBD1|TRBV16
CASIFAGQGWANYGYTF
TGTGCCAGCATCTTCGCGGGACAGGGGTGGGCAAATTATGGCTACACCTTC
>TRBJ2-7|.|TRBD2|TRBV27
CASTGLAGTTYEQYF
TGTGCCAGCACGGGACTAGCGGGTACCACCTACGAGCAGTACTTC
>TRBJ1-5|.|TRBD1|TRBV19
CASSTGQGTYSNQPQHF
TGTGCCAGTAGTACCGGACAGGGAACCTATAGCAATCAGCCCCAGCATTTT
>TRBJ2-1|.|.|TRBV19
CASSILQGNEQFF
TGTGCCAGTAGTATTTTACAGGGAAATGAGCAGTTCTTC
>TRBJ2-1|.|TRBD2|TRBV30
CAWIWGRARDSSYNEQFF
TGTGCCTGGATATGGGGGAGGGCCAGGGATAGCTCCTACAATGAGCAGTTCTTC
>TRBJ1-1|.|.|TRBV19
CASSNSGPLNTEAFF
TGTGCCAGTAGTAACTCCGGGCCTTTGAACACTGAAGCTTTCTTT
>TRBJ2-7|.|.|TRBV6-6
CASSYSRALEYF
TGTGCCAGCAGTTACTCGAGGGCATTGGAGTACTTC
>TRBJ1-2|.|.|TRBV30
CAWSLGINYGYTF
TGTGCCTGGAGTCTCGGGATTAACTATGGCTACACCTTC
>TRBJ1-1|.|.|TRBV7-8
CASSLARITTEKMNTEAFF
TGTGCCAGCAGCTTAGCTCGCATTACGACGGAAAAAATGAACACTGAAGCTTTCTTT
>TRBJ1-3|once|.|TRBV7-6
CASSLEYMGVSGNTIYF
TGTGCCAGCAGCTTAGAATATATGGGGGTCTCTGGAAACACCATATATTTT
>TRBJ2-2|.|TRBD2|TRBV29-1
CSVGTSGTGELFF
TGCAGCGTTGGGACTAGCGGGACCGGGGAGCTGTTTTTT
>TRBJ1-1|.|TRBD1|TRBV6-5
CASSRGQGLNTEAFF
TGTGCCAGCAGCCGAGGACAGGGTTTGAACACTGAAGCTTTCTTT
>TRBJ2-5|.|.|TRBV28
CASTYAAEETQYF
TGTGCCAGCACCTATGCAGCAGAAGAGACCCAGTACTTC
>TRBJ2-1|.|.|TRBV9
CASSTHRVPYNEQFF
TGTGCCAGCAGCACCCACAGGGTACCCTACAATGAGCAGTTCTTC